A selection of T cell receptor beta chains follows, all from one sample in a study of T cells in narcolepsy. Libraries were prepared by immunoSEQ multiplex PCR; TCRdb keeps only in-frame clonotypes and omits some of them. This table holds some 25,000 clones, more than 80% found once. The sample taken for sequencing was CD45RA- memory CD4+ T cells from PBMCs. These receptors all come from a human donor with narcolepsy. CDR3s include the opening cysteine and the closing phenylalanine or tryptophan. D genes are given only for firm matches. Where a row states a size, it is once, few, many or the class of an expanded clone; other rows omit it.

J gene	D gene	clone size	V gene	CDR3 protein	CDR3 DNA
TRBJ1-1	TRBD1	few	TRBV6-1	CASSQNRQGEAFF	TGTGCCAGCAGTCAAAACCGACAGGGGGAAGCTTTCTTT
TRBJ2-1	TRBD2	-	TRBV15	CATSNGGRALNEQFF	TGTGCCACCAGCAACGGTGGGAGGGCCCTAAATGAGCAGTTCTTC
TRBJ2-3	TRBD1	-	TRBV5-1	CASSLEGQPHTDTQYF	TGCGCCAGCAGCTTGGAGGGACAGCCCCACACAGATACGCAGTATTTT
TRBJ2-7	TRBD1	-	TRBV19	CASKEGASSYEQYF	TGTGCCAGTAAAGAGGGGGCGTCCTCCTACGAGCAGTACTTC
TRBJ1-2	-	-	TRBV5-1	CASSPNAGLGGYTF	TGCGCCAGCAGCCCGAACGCGGGGTTGGGTGGCTACACCTTC
TRBJ2-1	-	few	TRBV6-1	CASSVVPPPFEQFF	TGTGCCAGCAGTGTAGTACCCCCGCCTTTTGAGCAGTTCTTC
TRBJ2-1	TRBD2	-	TRBV5-4	CATTPPLAGSYNEQFF	TGTGCCACCACTCCTCCGCTAGCGGGTTCCTACAATGAGCAGTTCTTC
TRBJ2-5	TRBD1	-	TRBV27	CASSTRQGWKETQYF	TGTGCCAGCAGTACCCGACAGGGTTGGAAAGAGACCCAGTACTTC
TRBJ1-6	-	once	TRBV7-2	CASSLASGPPLHF	TGTGCCAGCAGCTTAGCCTCAGGGCCACCCCTCCACTTT
TRBJ2-7	-	-	TRBV6-1	CASNLAYEQYF	TGTGCCAGCAATCTAGCTTACGAGCAGTACTTC
TRBJ2-2	TRBD1	-	TRBV14	CASSYRTGANTGELFF	TGTGCCAGCAGCTATAGGACAGGCGCGAACACCGGGGAGCTGTTTTTT
TRBJ2-2	-	-	TRBV4-2	CASTPTDGSSGGELFF	TGTGCCAGCACGCCCACGGACGGGAGCTCGGGCGGGGAGCTGTTTTTT
TRBJ1-1	-	once	TRBV19	CASSIEQNTEAFF	TGTGCCAGTAGTATAGAACAGAACACTGAAGCTTTCTTT
TRBJ2-7	TRBD2	-	TRBV4-2	CASSQISGTSGSYEQYF	TGTGCCAGCAGCCAAATATCCGGGACTAGCGGGAGCTACGAGCAGTACTTC
TRBJ1-1	-	-	TRBV28	CASSSEAEAFF	TGTGCCAGCAGTTCGGAGGCTGAAGCTTTCTTT
TRBJ1-3	-	-	TRBV19	CASSPSPGTYSGNTIYF	TGTGCCAGTAGCCCCTCCCCGGGGACTTACTCTGGAAACACCATATATTTT
TRBJ2-3	-	-	TRBV7-8	CASSLVGSGDGTDTQYF	TGTGCCAGCAGCTTAGTAGGGTCGGGAGATGGGACAGATACGCAGTATTTT
TRBJ1-3	-	few	TRBV5-8	CASSPRLFSGNTIYF	TGTGCCAGCAGCCCCAGGTTATTCTCTGGAAACACCATATATTTT
TRBJ1-1	TRBD1	once	TRBV6-5	CASSFRTGSNTEAFF	TGTGCCAGCAGTTTTCGGACAGGATCGAACACTGAAGCTTTCTTT
TRBJ2-7	TRBD2	-	TRBV5-4	CASSPLAGVNEQYF	TGTGCCAGCAGCCCCTTAGCGGGAGTAAACGAGCAGTACTTC